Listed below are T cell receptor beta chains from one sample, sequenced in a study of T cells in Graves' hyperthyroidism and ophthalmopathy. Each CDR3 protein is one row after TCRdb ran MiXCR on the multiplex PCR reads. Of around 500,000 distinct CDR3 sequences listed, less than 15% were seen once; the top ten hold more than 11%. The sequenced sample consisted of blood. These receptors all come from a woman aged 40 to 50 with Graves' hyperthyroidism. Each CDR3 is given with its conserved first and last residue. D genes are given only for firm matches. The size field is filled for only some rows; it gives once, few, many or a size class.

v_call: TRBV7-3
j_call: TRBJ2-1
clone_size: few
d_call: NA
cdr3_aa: CTSSLMGHNEQFF
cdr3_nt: TGTACCAGCAGCTTAATGGGTCACAATGAGCAGTTCTTC

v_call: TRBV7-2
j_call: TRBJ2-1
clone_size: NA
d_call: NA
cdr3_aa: CASSFLTGYRSGNEQFF
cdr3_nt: TGTGCCAGCAGCTTTCTAACCGGTTACCGAAGTGGTAATGAGCAGTTCTTC

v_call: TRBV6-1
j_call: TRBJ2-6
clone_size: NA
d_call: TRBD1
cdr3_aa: CASSSQGAPGANVLTF
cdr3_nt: TGTGCCAGCAGTTCACAGGGGGCGCCTGGGGCCAACGTCCTGACTTTC

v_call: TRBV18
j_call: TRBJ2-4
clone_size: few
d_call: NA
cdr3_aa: CASSLADSEAKNIQYF
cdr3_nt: TGTGCCAGCTCACTTGCCGACAGCGAAGCCAAAAACATTCAGTACTTC

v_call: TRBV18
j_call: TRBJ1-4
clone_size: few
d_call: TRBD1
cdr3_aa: CASSPGQDLKLFF
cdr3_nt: TGTGCCAGCTCACCTGGACAGGACCTCAAACTGTTTTTT

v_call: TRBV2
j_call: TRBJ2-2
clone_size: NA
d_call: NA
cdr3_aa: CASSRDQGSNTGELFF
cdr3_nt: TGTGCCAGCAGCAGGGATCAGGGTTCAAACACCGGGGAGCTGTTTTTT

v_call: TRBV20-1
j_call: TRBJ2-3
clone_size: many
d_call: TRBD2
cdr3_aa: CSARRGALAGDPDTQYF
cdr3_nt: TGCAGTGCTAGACGGGGAGCCCTAGCGGGAGACCCAGATACGCAGTATTTT

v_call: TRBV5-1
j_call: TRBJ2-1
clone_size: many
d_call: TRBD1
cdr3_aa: CASSPSTGTGGDEQFF
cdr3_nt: TGCGCCAGCAGCCCCTCCACCGGGACAGGGGGCGATGAGCAGTTCTTC

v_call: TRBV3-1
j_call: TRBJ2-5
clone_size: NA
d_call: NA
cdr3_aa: CASSSGPEETQYF
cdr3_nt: TGTGCCAGCAGCTCCGGGCCCGAAGAGACCCAGTACTTC

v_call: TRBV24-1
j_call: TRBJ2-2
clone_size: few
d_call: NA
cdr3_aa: CATSDLWPANTGELFF
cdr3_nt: TGTGCCACCAGTGATTTGTGGCCCGCGAACACCGGGGAGCTGTTTTTT

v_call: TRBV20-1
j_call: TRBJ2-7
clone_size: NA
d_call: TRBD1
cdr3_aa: CSAGSDRGSYEQYF
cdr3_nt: TGCAGTGCTGGCTCGGACAGGGGTAGTTACGAGCAGTACTTC

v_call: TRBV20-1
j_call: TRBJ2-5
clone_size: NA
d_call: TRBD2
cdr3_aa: CSARAPSGRALTLQETQYF
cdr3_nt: TGCAGTGCTAGAGCCCCAAGCGGGAGGGCCTTAACACTCCAAGAGACCCAGTACTTC

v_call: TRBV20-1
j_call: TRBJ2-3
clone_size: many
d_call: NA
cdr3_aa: CSASHQGGVDTQYF
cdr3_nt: TGCAGTGCTAGCCACCAGGGAGGTGTAGATACGCAGTATTTT

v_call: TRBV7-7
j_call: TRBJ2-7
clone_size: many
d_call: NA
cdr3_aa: CASSSNLRGEQYF
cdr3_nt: TGTGCTAGCAGCTCGAATCTACGGGGCGAGCAGTACTTC

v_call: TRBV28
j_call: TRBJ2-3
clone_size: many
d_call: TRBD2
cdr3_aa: CASSAGLAGVGDTQYF
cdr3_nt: TGTGCCAGCAGTGCGGGACTAGCGGGAGTGGGAGATACGCAGTATTTT

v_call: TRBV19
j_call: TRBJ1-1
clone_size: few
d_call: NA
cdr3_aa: CASSSLEMNTEAFF
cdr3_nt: TGTGCCAGTAGTAGTCTGGAAATGAACACTGAAGCTTTCTTT

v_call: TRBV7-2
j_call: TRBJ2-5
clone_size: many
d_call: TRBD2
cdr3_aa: CASSLATGTSGKETQYF
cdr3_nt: TGTGCCAGCAGCTTAGCTACCGGGACTAGCGGAAAAGAGACCCAGTACTTC

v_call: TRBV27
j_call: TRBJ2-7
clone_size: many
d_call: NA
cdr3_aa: CASSFTSGIEQYF
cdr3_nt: TGTGCCAGCAGTTTTACGTCAGGGATCGAGCAGTACTTC

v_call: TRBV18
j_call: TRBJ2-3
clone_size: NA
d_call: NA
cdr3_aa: CASSESPTDTQYF
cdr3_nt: TGTGCCAGCTCAGAATCTCCGACAGATACGCAGTATTTT

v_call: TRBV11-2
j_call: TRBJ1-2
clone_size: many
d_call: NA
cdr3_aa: CASSLAGGAIGYTF
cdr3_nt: TGTGCCAGCAGCTTAGCGGGGGGCGCAATTGGCTACACCTTC

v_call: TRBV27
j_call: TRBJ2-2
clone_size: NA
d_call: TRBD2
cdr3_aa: CASSTPSGRGTGELFF
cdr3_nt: TGTGCCAGCAGTACTCCTAGCGGGAGGGGGACCGGGGAGCTGTTTTTT

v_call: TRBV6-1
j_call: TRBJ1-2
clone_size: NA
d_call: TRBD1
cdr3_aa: CASSEERTGAIYGYTF
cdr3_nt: TGTGCCAGCAGTGAAGAGAGGACAGGGGCCATCTATGGCTACACCTTC

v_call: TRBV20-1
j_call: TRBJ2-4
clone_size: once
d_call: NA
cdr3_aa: CSAAQGNKNIQYF
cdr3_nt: TGCAGTGCCGCCCAGGGGAACAAAAACATTCAGTACTTC

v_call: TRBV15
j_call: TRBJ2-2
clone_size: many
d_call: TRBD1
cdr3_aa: CATSRRVGGQGTGELFF
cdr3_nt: TGTGCCACCAGCAGACGCGTTGGGGGACAGGGAACCGGGGAGCTGTTTTTT

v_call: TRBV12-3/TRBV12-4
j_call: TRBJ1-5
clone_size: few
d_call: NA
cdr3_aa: CASSSQAQQPQHF
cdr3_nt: TGTGCCAGCAGTTCTCAAGCCCAACAGCCCCAGCATTTT

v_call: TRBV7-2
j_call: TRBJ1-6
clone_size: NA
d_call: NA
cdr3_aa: CASSSETGLRSPLHF
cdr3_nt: TGTGCCAGCAGCTCAGAAACTGGATTGAGATCACCCCTCCACTTT

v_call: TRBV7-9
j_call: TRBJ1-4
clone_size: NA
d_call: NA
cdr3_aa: CASSPTGMGYATNEKLFF
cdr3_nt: TGTGCCAGCAGCCCTACAGGGATGGGGTATGCAACTAATGAAAAACTGTTTTTT